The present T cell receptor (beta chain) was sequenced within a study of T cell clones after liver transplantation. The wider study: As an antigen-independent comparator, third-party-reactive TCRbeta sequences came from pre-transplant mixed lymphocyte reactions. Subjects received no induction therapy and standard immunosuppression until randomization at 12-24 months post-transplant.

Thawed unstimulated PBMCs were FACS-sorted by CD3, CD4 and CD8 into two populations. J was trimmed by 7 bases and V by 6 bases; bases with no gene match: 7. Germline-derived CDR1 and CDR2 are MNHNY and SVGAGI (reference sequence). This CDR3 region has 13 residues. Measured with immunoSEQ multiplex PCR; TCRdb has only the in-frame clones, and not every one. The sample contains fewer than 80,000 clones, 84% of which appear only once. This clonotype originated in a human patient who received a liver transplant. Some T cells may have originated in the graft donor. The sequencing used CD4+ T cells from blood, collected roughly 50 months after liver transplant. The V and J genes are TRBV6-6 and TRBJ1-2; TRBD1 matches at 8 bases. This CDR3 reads CASRVRTGSGYTF. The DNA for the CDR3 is TGTGCCAGCAGGGTACGGACAGGGAGTGGCTACACCTTC.